This T cell receptor (beta chain) was recorded in a study of blood T cell repertoires in COVID-19. Source study methods: Reference gene primer amplification gave nucleated cell count estimates. Profiling relied on immunoSEQ multiplex PCR, and the TCRdb table lists in-frame clones only, not all of them. V, J and clone size are taken as reported in that table, and D and trimming were inferred from the DNA itself. In the table there are some 200,000 clones, 70% to 90% of which are singletons. CDR1 and CDR2 from the germline V gene are KGHSH and LQKENI. V dropped 5 bases and J dropped 6 bases, with 16 bases sitting between them. This CDR3 region has 14 residues.

Material: peripheral blood. V usage is TRBV18 and J usage is TRBJ1-2, with a tentative D call TRBD1 (5 bases). This sequence was found in a woman aged 18-29 years who had recovered from COVID-19. The CDR3 DNA reads TGTGCCAGCTCATCGACCCAGGGAGGGGATGGCTACACCTTC. It translates to CASSSTQGGDGYTF.